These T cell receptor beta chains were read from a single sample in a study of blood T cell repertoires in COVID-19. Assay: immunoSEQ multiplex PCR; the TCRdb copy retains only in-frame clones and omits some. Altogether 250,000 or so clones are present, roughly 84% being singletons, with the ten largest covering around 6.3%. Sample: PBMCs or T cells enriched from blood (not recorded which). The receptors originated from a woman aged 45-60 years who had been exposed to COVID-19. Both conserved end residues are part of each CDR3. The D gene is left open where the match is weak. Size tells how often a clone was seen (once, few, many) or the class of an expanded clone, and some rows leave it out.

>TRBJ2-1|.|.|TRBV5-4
CASSLEGSRATTDEQFF
TGTGCCAGCAGCTTGGAAGGTTCCAGGGCCACCACAGATGAGCAGTTCTTC
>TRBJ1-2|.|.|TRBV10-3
CAIGLEGGNYGYTF
TGTGCCATTGGACTAGAGGGCGGGAACTATGGCTACACCTTC
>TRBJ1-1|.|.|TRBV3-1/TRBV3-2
CASSRRGVTEAFF
TGTGCCAGCAGCCGTAGGGGTGTCACTGAAGCTTTCTTT
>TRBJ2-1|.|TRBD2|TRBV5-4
CASSTAGTRGFNEQFF
TGTGCCAGCAGCACTGCCGGGACTAGGGGTTTCAATGAGCAGTTCTTC
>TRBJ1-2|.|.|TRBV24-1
CATSASNYGYTF
TGTGCCACCAGTGCCAGTAACTATGGCTACACCTTC
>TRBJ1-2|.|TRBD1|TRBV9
CASPDRDYGYTF
TGTGCCTCCCCGGACAGGGACTATGGCTACACCTTC
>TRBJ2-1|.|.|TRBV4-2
CASSRTTDNEQFF
TGTGCCAGCAGCCGGACTACAGACAATGAGCAGTTCTTC
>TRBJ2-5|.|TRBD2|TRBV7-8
CASSPGTSGEYQETQYF
TGTGCCAGCAGCCCCGGGACTAGCGGGGAGTACCAAGAGACCCAGTACTTC
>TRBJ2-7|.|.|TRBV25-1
CASSDVRRTAYEQYF
TGTGCCAGCAGTGACGTAAGGAGGACAGCCTACGAGCAGTACTTC
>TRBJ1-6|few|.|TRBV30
CACNSGLNSPLHF
TGTGCCTGTAACAGCGGACTAAATTCACCCCTCCACTTT
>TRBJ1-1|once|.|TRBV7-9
CASSRRGFRMNTEAFF
TGTGCCAGCAGCCGAAGGGGGTTCAGGATGAACACTGAAGCTTTCTTT
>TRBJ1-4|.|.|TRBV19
CASFLRGEKLFF
TGTGCCAGTTTCCTCCGAGGCGAAAAACTGTTTTTT
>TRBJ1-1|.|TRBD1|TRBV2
CASGFGGQGAAFF
TGTGCCAGCGGTTTTGGGGGACAGGGGGCAGCTTTCTTT
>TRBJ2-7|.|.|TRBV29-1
CSVEVPLPSSYEQYF
TGCAGCGTTGAAGTCCCATTGCCCAGCTCCTACGAGCAGTACTTC
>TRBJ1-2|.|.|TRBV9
CASSVGDRLRRSYGYTF
TGTGCCAGCAGCGTAGGCGACAGGCTACGGCGCTCCTATGGCTACACCTTC
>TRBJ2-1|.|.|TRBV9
CASSWGVGYNEQFF
TGTGCCAGCAGCTGGGGGGTTGGGTACAATGAGCAGTTCTTC
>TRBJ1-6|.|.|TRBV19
CASKGQLLNSPLHF
TGTGCCAGTAAAGGACAGTTACTTAATTCACCCCTCCACTTT
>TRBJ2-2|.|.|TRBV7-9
CASSLGSSFGELFF
TGTGCCAGCAGCTTAGGCTCGAGTTTCGGGGAGCTGTTTTTT
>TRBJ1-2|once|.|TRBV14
CASSQVNSYGYTF
TGTGCCAGCAGCCAAGTGAACAGCTATGGCTACACCTTC
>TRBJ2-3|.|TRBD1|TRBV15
CATSFGQGRTDTQYF
TGTGCCACCAGCTTCGGACAGGGAAGGACAGATACGCAGTATTTT
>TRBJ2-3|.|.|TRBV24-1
CATSGGNRPTDTQYF
TGTGCCACCAGTGGGGGCAACCGCCCCACAGATACGCAGTATTTT
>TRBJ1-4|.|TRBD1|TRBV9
CASSVGSGTGLEKLFF
TGTGCCAGCAGCGTAGGGTCCGGGACAGGGTTGGAAAAACTGTTTTTT
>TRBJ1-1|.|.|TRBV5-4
CASPQRGQQVAFF
TGTGCCAGCCCCCAACGAGGGCAGCAGGTAGCTTTCTTT
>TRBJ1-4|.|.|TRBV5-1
CASSHSGLSTNEKLFF
TGCGCCAGCAGTCACTCGGGACTTTCAACTAATGAAAAACTGTTTTTT
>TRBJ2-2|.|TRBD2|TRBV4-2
CASSQEASGGLTGELFF
TGTGCCAGCAGCCAAGAGGCTAGCGGGGGGTTAACCGGGGAGCTGTTTTTT
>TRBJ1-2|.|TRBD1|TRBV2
CASLGQGDGYTF
TGTGCCAGCCTGGGACAGGGAGATGGCTACACCTTC